The present T cell receptor beta chain was sequenced within a study of pediatric ulcerative colitis. Trimming took 0 bases from V and 0 from J, leaving 23 bases between them. CDR1 is SGDLS, CDR2 YYNGEE, per germline. CDR3 length: 20 amino acids. The data were produced by immunoSEQ multiplex PCR, yet TCRdb's version contains in-frame clones alone and is incomplete. This table has about 64,000 clones, 86% appearing once. The specimen sequenced was blood. The V and J genes are TRBV9 and TRBJ2-3, with D possibly being TRBD1 (6 bases). The receptor was isolated from a boy between 10 and 17 years old with severe ulcerative colitis. CDR3 residues: CASSVATYVRGISSTDTQYF. The CDR3 bases are TGTGCCAGCAGCGTAGCTACGTACGTGAGGGGGATTAGTAGCACAGATACGCAGTATTTT.